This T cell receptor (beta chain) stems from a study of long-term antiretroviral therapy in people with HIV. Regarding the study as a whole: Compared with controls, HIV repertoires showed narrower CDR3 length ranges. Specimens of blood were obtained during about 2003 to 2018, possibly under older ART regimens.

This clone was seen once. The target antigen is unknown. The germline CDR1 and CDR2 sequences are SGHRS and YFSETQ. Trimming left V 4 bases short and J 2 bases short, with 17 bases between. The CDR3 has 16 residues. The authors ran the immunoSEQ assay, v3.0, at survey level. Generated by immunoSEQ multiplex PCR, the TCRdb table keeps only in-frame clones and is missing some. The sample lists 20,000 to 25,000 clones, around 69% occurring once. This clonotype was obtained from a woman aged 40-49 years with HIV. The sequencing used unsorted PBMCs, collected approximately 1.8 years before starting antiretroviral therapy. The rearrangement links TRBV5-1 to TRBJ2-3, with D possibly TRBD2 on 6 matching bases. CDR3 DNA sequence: TGCGCCAGCAGCGGCGGGACGCGGATTAACACAGATACGCAGTATTTT. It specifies CASSGGTRINTDTQYF.